The 5 T cell receptor beta chains presented below share a single source sample, sequenced in a study of beta chain features in type 1 diabetes. As every portion of the isolated RNA was reverse transcribed, the sequencing read expressed TCRB transcripts. Clones were read by immunoSEQ multiplex PCR, and TCRdb kept only the in-frame ones, dropping some. The data hold about 360,000 clones, with around 12% observed a single time. The sequencing sample was made of naive CD4+ T cells from blood. The receptors derive from a man between 18 and 29 years old in good health.

The rearrangement uses TRBV28 and TRBJ2-2, with 7 bases identical to TRBD1. Germline trimming cut 5 bases from V and 0 bases from J; bases unmatched to any gene: 6. The CDR3 loop spans 16 amino acids. Germline loops: CDR1 MDHEN, CDR2 SYDVKM. The chain's CDR3 is CASSPGQIANTGELFF. DNA of the CDR3: TGTGCCAGCAGTCCGGGACAGATCGCGAACACCGGGGAGCTGTTTTTT.

This chain connects TRBV4-2 to TRBJ2-1; 14 nucleotides align to TRBD2. The germline gives CDR1 LGHNA, CDR2 YNFKEQ. The CDR3 contains 19 residues. V lost 4 bases to trimming and J lost 6 bases; unmatched junction nucleotides: 14. The DNA of the CDR3 is TGTGCCAGCAGCCTGCATCCTAGGACTAGCGGGGGGTGGGCCAATGAGCAGTTCTTC. Translated: CASSLHPRTSGGWANEQFF.

This clone came up a few times. The gene calls are TRBV15 and TRBJ1-5; D unresolved. V was clipped by 3 bases and J by 1 base, with 10 bases between them. Germline V CDR1 and CDR2: LNHNV, YYDKDF (reference sequence). CDR3 length equals 15 residues. CDR3 sequence (DNA): TGTGCCACCAGCAGGATCGGGGTGAGCAATCAGCCCCAGCATTTT. It translates to CATSRIGVSNQPQHF.

The sample holds a few counts of this clone. The chain uses TRBV9 and TRBJ2-7; the match to TRBD2 covers 7 bases. The CDR3 spans 17 residues. Per the germline V gene, CDR1 is SGDLS and CDR2 is YYNGEE. V lost 0 bases and J lost 2; bases outside the gene matches: 11. CDR3 in amino acids: CASSVGGAGRFPYEQYF. Written as DNA, the CDR3 is TGTGCCAGCAGCGTAGGAGGAGCGGGGCGCTTCCCCTACGAGCAGTACTTC. Combining the CDR3 with reference TRBV9 and TRBJ2-7 gives the whole variable domain DSGVTQTPKHLITATGQRVTLRCSPRSGDLSVYWYQQSLDQGLQFLIQYYNGEERAKGNILERFSAQQFPDLHSELNLSSLELGDSALYFCASSVGGAGRFPYEQYFGPGTRLTVT.

The chain couples TRBV2 to TRBJ2-3, with 8 bases aligning to TRBD2. The germline gives CDR1 SNHLY, CDR2 FYNNEI. With V trimmed by 7 bases and J by 7 bases, 10 bases remained unmatched. The CDR3 consists of 14 residues. The CDR3 bases are TGTGCCAGCAAAGGAAGCGGGGGTGTGAATACGCAGTATTTT. It translates to CASKGSGGVNTQYF.